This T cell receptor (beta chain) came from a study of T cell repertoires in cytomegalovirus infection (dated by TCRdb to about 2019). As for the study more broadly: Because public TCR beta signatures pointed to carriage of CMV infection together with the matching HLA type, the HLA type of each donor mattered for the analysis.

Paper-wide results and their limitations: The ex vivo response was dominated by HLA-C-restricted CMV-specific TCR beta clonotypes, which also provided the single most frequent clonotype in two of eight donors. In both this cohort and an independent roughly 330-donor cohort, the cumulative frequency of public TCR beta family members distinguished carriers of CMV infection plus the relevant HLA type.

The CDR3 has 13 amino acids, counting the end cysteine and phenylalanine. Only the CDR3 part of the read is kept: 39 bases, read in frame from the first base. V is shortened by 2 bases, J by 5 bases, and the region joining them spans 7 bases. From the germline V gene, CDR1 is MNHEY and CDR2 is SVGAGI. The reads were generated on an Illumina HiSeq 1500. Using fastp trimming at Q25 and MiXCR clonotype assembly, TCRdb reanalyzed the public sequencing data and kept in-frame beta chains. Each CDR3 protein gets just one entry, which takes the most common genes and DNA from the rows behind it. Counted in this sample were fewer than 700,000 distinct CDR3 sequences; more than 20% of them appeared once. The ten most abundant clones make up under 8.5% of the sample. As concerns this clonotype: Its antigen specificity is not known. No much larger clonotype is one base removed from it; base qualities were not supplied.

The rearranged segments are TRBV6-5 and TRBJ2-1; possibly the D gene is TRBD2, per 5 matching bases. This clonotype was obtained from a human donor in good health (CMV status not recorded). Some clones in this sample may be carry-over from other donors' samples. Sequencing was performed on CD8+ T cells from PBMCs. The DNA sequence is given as TGTGCCAGCAGTTACGGACTCAACAATGAGCAGTTCTTC. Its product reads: CASSYGLNNEQFF.